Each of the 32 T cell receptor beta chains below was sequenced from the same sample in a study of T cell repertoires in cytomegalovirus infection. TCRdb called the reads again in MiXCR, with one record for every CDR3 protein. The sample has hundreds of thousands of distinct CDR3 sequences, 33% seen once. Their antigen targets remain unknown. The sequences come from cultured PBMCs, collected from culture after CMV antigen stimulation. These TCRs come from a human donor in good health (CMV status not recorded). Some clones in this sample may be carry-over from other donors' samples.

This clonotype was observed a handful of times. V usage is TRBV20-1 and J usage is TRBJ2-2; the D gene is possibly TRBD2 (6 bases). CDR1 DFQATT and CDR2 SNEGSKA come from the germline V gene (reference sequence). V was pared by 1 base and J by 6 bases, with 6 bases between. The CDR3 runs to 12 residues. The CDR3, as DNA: TGCAGTGCTAGAGCGGGGGCCGGGGAGCTGTTTTTT. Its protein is CSARAGAGELFF.

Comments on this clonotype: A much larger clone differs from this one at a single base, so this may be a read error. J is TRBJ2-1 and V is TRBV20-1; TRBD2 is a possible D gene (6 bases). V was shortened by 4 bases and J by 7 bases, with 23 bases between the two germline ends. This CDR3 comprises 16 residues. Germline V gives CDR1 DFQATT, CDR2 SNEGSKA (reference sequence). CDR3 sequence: CSAIGAVAEVWNEQFF. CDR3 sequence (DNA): TGCAGTGCTATAGGAGCTGTAGCGGAAGTCTGGAATGAGCAGTTCTTC.

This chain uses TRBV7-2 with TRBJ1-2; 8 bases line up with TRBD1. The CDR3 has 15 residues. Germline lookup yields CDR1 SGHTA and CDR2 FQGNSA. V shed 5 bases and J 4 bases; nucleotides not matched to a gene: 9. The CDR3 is CASSPSSGTGYGYTF. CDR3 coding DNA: TGTGCCAGCAGCCCCTCCTCCGGGACAGGCTATGGCTACACCTTC.

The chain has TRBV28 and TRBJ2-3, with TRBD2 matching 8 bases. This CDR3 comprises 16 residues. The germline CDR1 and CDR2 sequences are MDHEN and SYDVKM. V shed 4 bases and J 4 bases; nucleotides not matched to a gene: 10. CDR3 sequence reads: CASSSSIAGFADTQYF. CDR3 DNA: TGTGCCAGCAGTTCGTCGATAGCGGGATTCGCAGATACGCAGTATTTT.

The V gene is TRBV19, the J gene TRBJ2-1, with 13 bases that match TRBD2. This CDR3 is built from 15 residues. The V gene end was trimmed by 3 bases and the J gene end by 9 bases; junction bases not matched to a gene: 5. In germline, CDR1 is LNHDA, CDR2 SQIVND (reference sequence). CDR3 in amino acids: CASSIPGLAGTEQFF. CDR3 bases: TGTGCCAGTAGTATCCCGGGACTAGCGGGAACTGAGCAGTTCTTC.

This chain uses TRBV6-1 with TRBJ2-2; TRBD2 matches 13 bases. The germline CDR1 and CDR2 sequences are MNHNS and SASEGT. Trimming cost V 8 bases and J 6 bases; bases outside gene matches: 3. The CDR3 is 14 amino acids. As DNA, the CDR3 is TGTGCCAGCCTGGGACTAGCGGGGTCCGGGGAGCTGTTTTTT. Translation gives CASLGLAGSGELFF.

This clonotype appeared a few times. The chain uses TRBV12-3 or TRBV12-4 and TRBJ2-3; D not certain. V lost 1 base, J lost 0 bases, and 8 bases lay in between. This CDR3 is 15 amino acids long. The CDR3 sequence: CASSLGVASTDTQYF. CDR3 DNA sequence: TGTGCCAGCAGTTTAGGGGTAGCAAGCACAGATACGCAGTATTTT.

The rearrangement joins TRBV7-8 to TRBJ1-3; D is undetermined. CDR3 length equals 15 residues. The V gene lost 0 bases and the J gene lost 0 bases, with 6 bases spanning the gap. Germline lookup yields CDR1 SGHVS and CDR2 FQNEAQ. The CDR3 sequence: CASSLAIRSGNTIYF. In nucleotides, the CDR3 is TGTGCCAGCAGCTTAGCGATTCGCTCTGGAAACACCATATATTTT.

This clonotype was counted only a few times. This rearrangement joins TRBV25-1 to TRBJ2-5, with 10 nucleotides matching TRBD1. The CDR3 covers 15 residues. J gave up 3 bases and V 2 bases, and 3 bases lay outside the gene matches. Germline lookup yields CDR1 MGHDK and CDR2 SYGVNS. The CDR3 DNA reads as TGTGCCAGCAGTGAACCGGGACAGGGGAAAGAGACCCAGTACTTC. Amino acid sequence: CASSEPGQGKETQYF.

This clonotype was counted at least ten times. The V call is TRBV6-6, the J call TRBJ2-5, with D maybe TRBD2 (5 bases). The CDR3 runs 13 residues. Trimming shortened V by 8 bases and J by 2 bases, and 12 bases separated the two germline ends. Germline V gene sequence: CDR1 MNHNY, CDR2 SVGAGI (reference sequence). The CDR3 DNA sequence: TGTGCCAGCGTAGACGGAGGACAAGAGACCCAGTACTTC. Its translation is CASVDGGQETQYF.

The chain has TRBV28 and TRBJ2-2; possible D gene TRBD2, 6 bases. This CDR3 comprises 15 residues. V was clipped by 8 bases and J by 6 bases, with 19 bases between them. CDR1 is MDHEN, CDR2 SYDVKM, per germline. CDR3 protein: CASHPYGRGAGELFF. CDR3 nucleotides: TGTGCCAGCCACCCGTACGGGAGAGGGGCCGGGGAGCTGTTTTTT.

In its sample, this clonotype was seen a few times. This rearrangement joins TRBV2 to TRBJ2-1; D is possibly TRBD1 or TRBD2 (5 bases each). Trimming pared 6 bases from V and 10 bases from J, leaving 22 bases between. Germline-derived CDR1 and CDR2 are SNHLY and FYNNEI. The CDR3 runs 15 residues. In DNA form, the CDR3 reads TGTGCCAGCAGCGCTGGTTTGGGGACCCAGGGAGAGCAGTTCTTC. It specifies CASSAGLGTQGEQFF.

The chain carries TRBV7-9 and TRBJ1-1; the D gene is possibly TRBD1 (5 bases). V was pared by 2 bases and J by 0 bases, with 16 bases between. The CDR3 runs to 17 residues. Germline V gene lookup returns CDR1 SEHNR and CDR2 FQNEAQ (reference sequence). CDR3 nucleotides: TGTGCCAGCAGCTTAATTGTGAAGTGGGGCATGAACACTGAAGCTTTCTTT. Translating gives CASSLIVKWGMNTEAFF.

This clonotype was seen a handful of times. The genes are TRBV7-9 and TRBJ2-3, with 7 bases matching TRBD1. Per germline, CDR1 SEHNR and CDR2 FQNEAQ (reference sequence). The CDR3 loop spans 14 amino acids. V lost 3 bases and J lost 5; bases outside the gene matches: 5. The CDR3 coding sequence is TGTGCCAGCAGCTTGACAGGGTTAAGAGATACGCAGTATTTT. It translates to CASSLTGLRDTQYF.

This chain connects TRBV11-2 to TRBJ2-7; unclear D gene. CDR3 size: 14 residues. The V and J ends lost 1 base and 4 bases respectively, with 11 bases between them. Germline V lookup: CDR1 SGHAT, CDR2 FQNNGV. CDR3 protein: CASSLGWQNYEQYV. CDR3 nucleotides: TGTGCCAGCAGCTTAGGTTGGCAGAATTACGAGCAGTACGTC.

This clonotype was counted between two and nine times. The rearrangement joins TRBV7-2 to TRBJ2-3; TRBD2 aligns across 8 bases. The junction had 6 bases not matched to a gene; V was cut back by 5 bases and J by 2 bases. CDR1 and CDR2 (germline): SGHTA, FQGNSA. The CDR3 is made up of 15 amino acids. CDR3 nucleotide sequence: TGTGCCAGCAGCCTCCCGACTAGCGCCACAGATACGCAGTATTTT. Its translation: CASSLPTSATDTQYF.

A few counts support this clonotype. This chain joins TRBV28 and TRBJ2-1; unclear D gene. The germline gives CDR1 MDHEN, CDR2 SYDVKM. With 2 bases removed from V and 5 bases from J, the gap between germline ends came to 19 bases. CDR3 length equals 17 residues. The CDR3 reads CASSLPGLIIADNEQFF. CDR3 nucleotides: TGTGCCAGCAGTTTACCGGGCCTCATTATTGCCGACAATGAGCAGTTCTTC. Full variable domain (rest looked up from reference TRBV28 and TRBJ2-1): DVKVTQSSRYLVKRTGEKVFLECVQDMDHENMFWYRQDPGLGLRLIYFSYDVKMKEKGDIPEGYSVSREKKERFSLILESASTNQTSMYLCASSLPGLIIADNEQFFGPGTRLTVL.

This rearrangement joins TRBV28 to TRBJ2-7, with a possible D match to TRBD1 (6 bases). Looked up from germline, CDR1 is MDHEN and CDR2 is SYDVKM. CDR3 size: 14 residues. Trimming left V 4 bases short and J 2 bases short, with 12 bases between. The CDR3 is CASSYTGTTYEQYF. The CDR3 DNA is TGTGCCAGCAGTTACACCGGGACAACCTACGAGCAGTACTTC.

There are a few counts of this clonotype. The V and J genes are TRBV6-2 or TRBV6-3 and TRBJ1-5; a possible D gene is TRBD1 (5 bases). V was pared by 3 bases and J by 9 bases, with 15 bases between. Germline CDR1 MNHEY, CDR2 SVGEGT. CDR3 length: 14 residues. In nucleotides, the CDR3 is TGTGCCAGCAGTTATTCGGCAGGGAGCCGGCCCCAGCATTTT. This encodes CASSYSAGSRPQHF.

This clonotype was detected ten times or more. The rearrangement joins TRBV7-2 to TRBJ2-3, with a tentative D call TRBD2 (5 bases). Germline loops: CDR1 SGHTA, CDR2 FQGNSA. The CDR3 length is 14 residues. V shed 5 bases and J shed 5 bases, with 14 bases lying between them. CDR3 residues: CASSTRDSRDTQYF. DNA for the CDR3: TGTGCCAGCAGCACCCGGGATTCTCGAGATACGCAGTATTTT.

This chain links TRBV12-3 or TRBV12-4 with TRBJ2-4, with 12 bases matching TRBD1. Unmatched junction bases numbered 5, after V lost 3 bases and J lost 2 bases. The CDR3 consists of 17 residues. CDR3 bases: TGTGCCAGCAGTTTCGGGACAGGGGGCGAATCCAAAAACATTCAGTACTTC. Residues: CASSFGTGGESKNIQYF.

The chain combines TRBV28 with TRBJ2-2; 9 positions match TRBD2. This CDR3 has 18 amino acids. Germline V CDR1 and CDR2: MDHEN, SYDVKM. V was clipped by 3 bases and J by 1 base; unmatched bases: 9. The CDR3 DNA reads TGTGCCAGCAGTTTTCTAGCGGGGAGTGGGGTGAACACCGGGGAGCTGTTTTTT. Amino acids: CASSFLAGSGVNTGELFF.

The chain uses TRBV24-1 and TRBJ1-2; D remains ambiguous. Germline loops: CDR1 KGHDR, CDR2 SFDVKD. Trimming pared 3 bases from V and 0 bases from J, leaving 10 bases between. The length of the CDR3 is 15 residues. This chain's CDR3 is CATSDPSEANYGYTF. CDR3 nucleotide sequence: TGTGCCACCAGTGATCCTTCCGAAGCTAACTATGGCTACACCTTC.

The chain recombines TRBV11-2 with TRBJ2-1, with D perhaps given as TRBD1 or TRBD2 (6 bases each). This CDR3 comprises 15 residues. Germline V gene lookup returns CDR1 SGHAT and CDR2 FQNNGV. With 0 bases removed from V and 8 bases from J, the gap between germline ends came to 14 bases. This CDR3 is CASSLDRYGGDEQFF. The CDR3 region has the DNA TGTGCCAGCAGCTTAGATCGGTACGGGGGCGATGAGCAGTTCTTC.

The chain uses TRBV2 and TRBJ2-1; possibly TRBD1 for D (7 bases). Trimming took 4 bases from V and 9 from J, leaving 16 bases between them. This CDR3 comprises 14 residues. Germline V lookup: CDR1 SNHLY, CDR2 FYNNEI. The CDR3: CASSAGRGRGEQFF. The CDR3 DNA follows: TGTGCCAGCAGTGCGGGTAGGGGGCGGGGTGAGCAGTTCTTC.

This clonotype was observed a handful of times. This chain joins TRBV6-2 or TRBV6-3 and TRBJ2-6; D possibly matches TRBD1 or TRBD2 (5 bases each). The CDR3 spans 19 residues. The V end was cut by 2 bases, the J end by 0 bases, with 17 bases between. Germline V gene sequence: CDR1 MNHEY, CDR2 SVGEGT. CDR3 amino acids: CASSYRRDAELSGANVLTF. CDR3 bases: TGTGCCAGCAGTTACCGCCGGGACGCGGAACTCTCTGGGGCCAACGTCCTGACTTTC.

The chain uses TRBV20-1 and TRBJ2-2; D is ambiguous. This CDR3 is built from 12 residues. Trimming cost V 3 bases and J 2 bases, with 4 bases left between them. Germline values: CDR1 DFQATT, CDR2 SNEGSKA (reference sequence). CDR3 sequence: CSASGNTGELFF. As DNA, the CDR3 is TGCAGTGCTAGCGGAAACACCGGGGAGCTGTTTTTT.

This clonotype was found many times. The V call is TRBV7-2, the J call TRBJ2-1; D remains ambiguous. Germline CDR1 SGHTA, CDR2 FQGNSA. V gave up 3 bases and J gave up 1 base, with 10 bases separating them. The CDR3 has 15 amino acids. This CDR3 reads CASSFDWASYNEQFF. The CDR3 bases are TGTGCCAGCAGCTTCGACTGGGCGTCCTACAATGAGCAGTTCTTC.

The DNA for the CDR3 is TGTGCCAGCACCCGGCGGGAGGGCCAGAGCTCCTACAATGAGCAGTTCTTC. Protein: CASTRREGQSSYNEQFF. The V gene is TRBV6-2 or TRBV6-3, the J gene TRBJ2-1; 9 bases align to TRBD2. Trimming cost V 7 bases and J 0 bases; bases outside gene matches: 10. This CDR3 is 17 amino acids long. The germline V gene has CDR1 MNHEY and CDR2 SVGEGT.

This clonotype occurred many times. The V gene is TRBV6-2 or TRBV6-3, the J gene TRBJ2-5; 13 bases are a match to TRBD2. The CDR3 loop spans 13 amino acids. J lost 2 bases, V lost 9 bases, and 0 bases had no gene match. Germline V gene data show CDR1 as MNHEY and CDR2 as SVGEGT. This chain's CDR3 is CARLAGGQETQYF. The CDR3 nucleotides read TGTGCCAGACTAGCGGGAGGGCAAGAGACCCAGTACTTC.

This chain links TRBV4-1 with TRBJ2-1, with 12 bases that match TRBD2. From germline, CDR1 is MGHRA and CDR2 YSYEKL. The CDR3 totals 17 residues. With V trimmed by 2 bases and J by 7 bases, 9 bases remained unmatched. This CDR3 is CASSQPTSGRNRNEQFF. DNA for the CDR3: TGCGCCAGCAGCCAACCGACTAGCGGGAGAAATAGAAATGAGCAGTTCTTC.

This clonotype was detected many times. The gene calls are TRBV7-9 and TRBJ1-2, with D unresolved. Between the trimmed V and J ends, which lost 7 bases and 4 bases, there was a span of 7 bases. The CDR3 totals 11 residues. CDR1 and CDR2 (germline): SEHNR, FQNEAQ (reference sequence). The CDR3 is CASTSGYGYTF. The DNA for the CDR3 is TGTGCCAGCACCTCGGGCTATGGCTACACCTTC.